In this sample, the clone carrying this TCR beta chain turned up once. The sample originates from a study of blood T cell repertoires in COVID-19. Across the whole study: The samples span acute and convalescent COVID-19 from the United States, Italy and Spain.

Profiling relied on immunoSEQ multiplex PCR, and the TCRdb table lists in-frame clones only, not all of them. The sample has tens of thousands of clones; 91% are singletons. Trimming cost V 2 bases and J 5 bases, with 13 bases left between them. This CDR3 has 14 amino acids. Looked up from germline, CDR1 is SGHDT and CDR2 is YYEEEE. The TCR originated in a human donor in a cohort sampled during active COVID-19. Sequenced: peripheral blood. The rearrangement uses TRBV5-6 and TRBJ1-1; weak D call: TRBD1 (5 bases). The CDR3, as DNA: TGTGCCAGCAGCTTCGGCAGTCGGGGGACTGAAGCTTTCTTT. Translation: CASSFGSRGTEAFF.